A single sample is the source of the 24 T cell receptor beta chains below, sequenced in a study of cytomegalovirus exposure and HLA in healthy donors. TCRdb's table, derived via immunoSEQ multiplex PCR, lists solely in-frame clones and lacks some. Of about 260,000 clones detected, about 92% appear once; the ten largest clones hold under 4%. Sequenced material: PBMCs. The receptor source for this set is a woman in her twenties or thirties in good health and CMV-seronegative.

The chain is built from TRBV27 and TRBJ1-1; D gene unclear. From germline, CDR1 is MNHEY and CDR2 SMNVEV (reference sequence). V lost 8 bases and J lost 0, with 10 bases in between. CDR3 size: 13 residues. The CDR3 coding sequence is TGTGCCAGCGGGCCCCGTTTGAACACTGAAGCTTTCTTT. It yields the protein CASGPRLNTEAFF.

This clone was picked up one time. For the CDR3, the DNA is TGTGCCAGTAGTATGAGTAGCGGAAGGGGGGATCCCTACGAGCAGTACTTC. Encoded protein: CASSMSSGRGDPYEQYF. V and J are TRBV19 and TRBJ2-7; D may correspond to TRBD1 or TRBD2 (6 bases each). V dropped 3 bases and J dropped 2 bases, with 20 bases sitting between them. The CDR3 has 17 residues. Germline CDR1 LNHDA, CDR2 SQIVND (reference sequence).

The chain combines TRBV7-9 with TRBJ1-2, with 8 bases lining up with TRBD1. CDR1 is SEHNR and CDR2 is FQNEAQ in the germline V gene (reference sequence). Unmatched junction bases numbered 12, after V lost 5 bases and J lost 7 bases. This CDR3 contains 15 residues. The CDR3: CASSGDRKVLTGYTF. The CDR3 DNA reads TGTGCCAGCAGCGGGGACAGGAAGGTCCTTACTGGCTACACCTTC.

The V gene is TRBV5-1, the J gene TRBJ2-2; D is undetermined. The CDR3 consists of 15 residues. Trimming pared 2 bases from V and 2 bases from J, leaving 10 bases between. The germline V gene has CDR1 SGHRS and CDR2 YFSETQ. For the CDR3, the DNA is TGCGCCAGCAGCTTTAGGGTAGGAAACACCGGGGAGCTGTTTTTT. It encodes CASSFRVGNTGELFF. Combining the CDR3 with reference TRBV5-1 and TRBJ2-2 gives the whole variable domain KAGVTQTPRYLIKTRGQQVTLSCSPISGHRSVSWYQQTPGQGLQFLFEYFSETQRNKGNFPGRFSGRQFSNSRSEMNVSTLELGDSALYLCASSFRVGNTGELFFGEGSRLTVL.

This chain uses TRBV5-1 with TRBJ2-2, with a weak D call TRBD2 (6 bases). With 0 bases removed from V and 2 bases from J, the gap between germline ends came to 8 bases. The CDR3 runs to 15 residues. Germline CDR1 reads SGHRS; CDR2 reads YFSETQ. The CDR3 coding sequence is TGCGCCAGCAGCTTGGTTAGCGGCAACACCGGGGAGCTGTTTTTT. Protein: CASSLVSGNTGELFF.

The chain has TRBV15 and TRBJ2-2, with a weak D call TRBD1 (5 bases). Looked up from germline, CDR1 is LNHNV and CDR2 is YYDKDF (reference sequence). V lost 4 bases to trimming and J lost 7 bases, with 13 bases between them. This CDR3 contains 14 residues. As DNA, the CDR3 is TGTGCCACCAGCAAGACAGTCCGGAACGGGGAGCTGTTTTTT. Its protein is CATSKTVRNGELFF.

The chain recombines TRBV7-2 with TRBJ2-1; D not resolved. Trimming removed 4 bases at V and 1 base at J, with 5 bases between. From germline, CDR1 is SGHTA and CDR2 FQGNSA. CDR3 length: 13 residues. The CDR3 DNA follows: TGTGCCAGCAGCTCGAGTTCCTACAATGAGCAGTTCTTC. This encodes CASSSSSYNEQFF.

The chain links TRBV27 to TRBJ2-7; D is unclear. Germline V gene lookup returns CDR1 MNHEY and CDR2 SMNVEV (reference sequence). The CDR3 spans 15 residues. Between the trimmed V and J ends, which lost 4 bases and 2 bases, there was a span of 15 bases. The CDR3 spells CASSSLSERPYEQYF. Written as DNA, the CDR3 is TGTGCCAGCAGTTCCCTCAGTGAAAGACCCTACGAGCAGTACTTC.

There are a few counts of this clone. V is TRBV4-2 and J is TRBJ2-5; D perhaps matches TRBD2 (5 bases). The CDR3 runs to 15 residues. The germline CDR1 and CDR2 sequences are LGHNA and YNFKEQ. Trimming shortened V by 1 base and J by 2 bases, and 11 bases separated the two germline ends. The CDR3: CASSQVRSGQETQYF. CDR3 nucleotide sequence: TGTGCCAGCAGCCAAGTCAGGTCGGGGCAAGAGACCCAGTACTTC.

The table lists this clone with a count of one. V and J are TRBV4-2 and TRBJ1-1, with D maybe TRBD1 (5 bases). Trimming pared 4 bases from V and 2 bases from J, leaving 8 bases between. Germline V gene lookup returns CDR1 LGHNA and CDR2 YNFKEQ. The CDR3 has 13 amino acids. Written as DNA, the CDR3 is TGTGCCAGCAGCCCGAGGGGCAACACTGAAGCTTTCTTT. Residues: CASSPRGNTEAFF.

The chain links TRBV15 to TRBJ2-6; D is possibly TRBD2 (5 bases). The CDR3 loop spans 17 amino acids. The V and J ends lost 3 bases and 2 bases respectively, with 14 bases between them. Germline-derived CDR1 and CDR2 are LNHNV and YYDKDF (reference sequence). Here the CDR3 DNA reads TGTGCCACCAGCAGGTCCTTCCGGGAAGCTGGGGCCAACGTCCTGACTTTC. Protein product: CATSRSFREAGANVLTF.

The chain joins TRBV7-8 to TRBJ1-2; unclear D gene. The V end was cut by 3 bases, the J end by 7 bases, with 12 bases between. This CDR3 region has 13 residues. Germline V lookup: CDR1 SGHVS, CDR2 FQNEAQ. The CDR3 loop is CASSFGALGGYTF. CDR3 DNA: TGTGCCAGCAGCTTCGGTGCTTTGGGTGGCTACACCTTC.

Of note for this clone: The junction and the germline gene differ at one end; a read error may be behind it. The gene calls are TRBV6-1 and TRBJ1-2; TRBD1 is a possible D gene (5 bases). Germline-derived CDR1 and CDR2 are MNHNS and SASEGT. The CDR3 runs to 14 residues. The CDR3 nucleotides are TGTGCCAGCAGGGAAGCCGGGGCCTACTATGGCTACACCTTC. Translating it yields CASREAGAYYGYTF.

The CDR3 is CASTQGLQETQYF. The DNA of the CDR3 is TGTGCCAGCACTCAGGGGCTTCAAGAGACCCAGTACTTC. The V gene is TRBV5-6, the J gene TRBJ2-5, with D tentatively TRBD1 (6 bases). The CDR3 covers 13 residues. V was shortened by 6 bases and J by 2 bases, with 11 bases between the two germline ends. Germline CDR1 SGHDT, CDR2 YYEEEE.

This sequence joins TRBV5-1 and TRBJ2-7; a weak D match, TRBD2 (5 bases). The CDR3 totals 13 residues. V shed 7 bases and J shed 4 bases, with 15 bases lying between them. Per the germline V gene, CDR1 is SGHRS and CDR2 is YFSETQ. CDR3 in amino acids: CASHRENKYEQYF. CDR3 DNA sequence: TGCGCCAGCCATCGGGAAAACAAATACGAGCAGTACTTC.

The CDR3 nucleotides are TGTGCCAGCAGCGTAGCTACTAGCGACACCGGGGAGCTGTTTTTT. This gives the protein CASSVATSDTGELFF. The rearrangement links TRBV9 to TRBJ2-2; 7 bases are a match to TRBD2. CDR1 is SGDLS, CDR2 YYNGEE, per germline. After removal of 0 bases from V and 3 bases from J, the junction contained 2 bases not matched to a gene. The CDR3 totals 15 residues.

This clone was recorded a few times. The chain is built from TRBV11-2 and TRBJ2-7; D possibly corresponds to TRBD1 (5 bases). V was trimmed by 1 base and J by 6 bases, leaving 16 bases between them. This CDR3 is built from 15 residues. The germline CDR1 and CDR2 sequences are SGHAT and FQNNGV. The CDR3 nucleotides are TGTGCCAGCAGCTTAGGTGGCAGGGCTACGGTCGAGCAGTACTTC. Its translation: CASSLGGRATVEQYF.

This clone was found a few times. This sequence joins TRBV7-2 and TRBJ2-2, with 7 bases that match TRBD1. The V gene's germline CDR1 is SGHTA and CDR2 FQGNSA. Germline trimming cut 0 bases from V and 3 bases from J; bases unmatched to any gene: 1. This CDR3 is 15 amino acids long. This chain's CDR3 is CASSLAGGDTGELFF. Here the CDR3 DNA reads TGTGCCAGCAGCTTAGCAGGGGGCGACACCGGGGAGCTGTTTTTT.

V usage is TRBV7-9 and J usage is TRBJ2-5; 16 nucleotides align to TRBD2. With 5 bases clipped from V and 3 bases from J, the junction kept 3 bases outside the gene matches. The CDR3 length is 16 residues. CDR1 is SEHNR and CDR2 is FQNEAQ in the germline V gene (reference sequence). Here the CDR3 DNA reads TGTGCCAGCAGCCGTGGGACTAGCGGGGGGGAAGAGACCCAGTACTTC. Protein sequence: CASSRGTSGGEETQYF.

The rearrangement links TRBV6-6 to TRBJ2-1, with D perhaps matching TRBD2 (5 bases). This CDR3 has 15 residues. Per the germline V gene, CDR1 is MNHNY and CDR2 is SVGAGI (reference sequence). The V and J ends lost 2 bases and 7 bases respectively, with 15 bases between them. CDR3 nucleotide sequence: TGTGCCAGCAGTTACGTGAGGGCCTTAGGTAATGAGCAGTTCTTC. This encodes CASSYVRALGNEQFF.

V and J are TRBV15 and TRBJ2-2; TRBD2 agrees at 14 bases. V dropped 2 bases and J dropped 7; count of bases not matched to a gene: 9. This CDR3 is built from 18 residues. In germline, CDR1 is LNHNV, CDR2 YYDKDF (reference sequence). In nucleotides, the CDR3 is TGTGCCACCAGCAGAATGGGACTAGCGGGAGTTTCCGGCGGGGAGCTGTTTTTT. It codes for CATSRMGLAGVSGGELFF.

V is TRBV4-2 and J is TRBJ2-7, with a tentative D call TRBD2 (6 bases). V lost 0 bases, J lost 4 bases, and 16 bases lay in between. CDR1 is LGHNA and CDR2 is YNFKEQ in the germline V gene. CDR3 size: 16 residues. The CDR3: CASSQDGGALGYEQYF. The CDR3 DNA sequence: TGTGCCAGCAGCCAAGATGGAGGGGCTCTCGGGTACGAGCAGTACTTC.

The chain is built from TRBV29-1 and TRBJ2-1, with 11 bases lining up with TRBD2. With V trimmed by 8 bases and J by 0 bases, 3 bases remained unmatched. The CDR3 is 14 amino acids. Germline values: CDR1 SQVTM, CDR2 ANQGSEA. Here the CDR3 reads CSILAGVSYNEQFF. Written as DNA, the CDR3 is TGCAGCATACTAGCGGGAGTCTCCTACAATGAGCAGTTCTTC.

The rearrangement joins TRBV2 to TRBJ2-1, with D maybe TRBD1 (6 bases). CDR1 SNHLY and CDR2 FYNNEI come from the germline V gene. Trimming cost V 4 bases and J 3 bases, with 10 bases left between them. This CDR3 spans 14 amino acids. The CDR3 here is CASSGGTNYNEQFF. In DNA, the CDR3 is TGTGCCAGCAGTGGGGGGACAAACTACAATGAGCAGTTCTTC.